This TCR beta chain was retrieved from a study of cytomegalovirus exposure and HLA in healthy donors (dated by TCRdb to about 2017). For context, the study as a whole: An earlier analysis of some 600 of the donors reported about 300 Gb of sequence data and 117 million unique TCR beta sequences obtained from around 180 million T cells. The study aimed to test whether signatures of past pathogen exposure could be identified by cataloging public T cell receptors. An early release covering 550 to 700 HLA-typed donors comprised around 300 gigabases of sequencing data and around 80 million unique TCR sequences. Because of strong linkage in the cohort, roughly 5 DR-DQ haplotypes were treated as single units for association and clustering. Alongside the repertoire data, information on donor age, sex, ethnicity and CMV serostatus was compiled. Rather than drawing on any new phenotypic data, the later analysis identified candidate immune exposures from TCR beta sequences and the way those sequences occurred across donors. Class I and class II HLA loci were covered by the typing at four-digit resolution. Genome-wide SNP genotypes for about 65% of the 666 donors were used in a later genetic analysis, which treated that subset as a discovery cohort. Typing coverage varied by locus: roughly 629-640 donors for A, B, C, DRB1 and DQB1; roughly 500 for DQA1; around 610 for DPA1; about 450 for DPB1. Every repertoire in the discovery cohort had been generated on one and the same sequencing platform. A separate validation cohort of roughly 120 different subjects was used in addition to the 666-subject first cohort. The genetic ancestry cluster associated with self-reported Caucasian donors included over 80% of the 398 genotyped donors. In a later analysis, previously published TCR beta repertoires from several hundred donors were re-analyzed and high-resolution HLA genotyping was added so that TCR occurrence patterns could be studied. To decide whether each TCR beta V gene segment behaved as functional or pseudogenic, an earlier analysis of approximately 620 of the donors relied on high-throughput TCR beta sequencing. The study combined high-throughput TCR immunosequencing, statistical association of individual TCRs with disease status, and machine learning to predict cytomegalovirus infection status. The study profiled the T cell repertoires of more than 500 subjects by immunosequencing and related them to cytomegalovirus serostatus. Among some 400 genotyped donors of the cohort, an average of 235,054 unique TCR beta nucleotide sequences were sequenced per donor, about a sixth of them non-productive.

The cohort consisted of approximately 670 healthy bone marrow donors. At the time of sampling, all cohort members were nominally healthy, though unrecorded immune exposures were likely present. The donor tested CMV seropositive, placing the donor among the 250 to 350 seropositive members of the cohort. Every donor gave a peripheral blood sample, and the peripheral blood mononuclear cells from that sample were used for TCR beta sequencing. The Qiagen DNeasy Blood Extraction Kit was used to extract genomic DNA from the blood cell samples. General findings and caveats noted by the study authors: Presence/absence analyses assumed roughly uniform sequencing depth across donors, an assumption that may not hold. Most TCR sequences were observed very rarely across donors, whereas some public TCRs were present in many individuals. Because the 87-base-pair reads could not distinguish some IMGT-functional V segments, including TRBV6-2 and TRBV6-3, those segments were excluded. According to a later analysis, TCR association rates differed among HLA loci, with DRB1 alleles showing the most associated TCRs and HLA-C alleles showing the fewest. In both the original and validation cohorts, the classifier was reported to diagnose cytomegalovirus status with high specificity and sensitivity. Because HLA typing was unavailable for some donors at each locus, only the typed subset was used in association tests. A later genetic analysis associated a missense DCLRE1C variant with V-gene and J-gene trimming of TCR beta chains, and an independent cohort replicated the association. In an earlier analysis of some 500 of the donors, most TCR beta V segments were observed in productive rearrangements about 90% or about 30% of the time, broadly matching IMGT annotations. A later analysis reported that several top co-occurrence clusters appeared linked to parvovirus B19, influenza, CMV and Epstein-Barr virus. When HLA alleles, especially DR and DQ, strongly co-occurred, attributing TCR associations to individual alleles was difficult. The study gave a list of around 170 TCR beta chains associated with cytomegalovirus. In a later analysis, 16,951 TCR beta sequences were associated with specific HLA alleles at a false discovery rate of 0.05. The only immune exposure information available for the cohort was CMV serostatus. Correlated functional status among segregating V segments might reflect linkage disequilibrium, but an unknown experimental factor could not be ruled out. A few of the identified cytomegalovirus-associated TCR beta chains were confirmed in vitro to be specific for cytomegalovirus antigens. In a later analysis, HLA-associated TCR beta chains showed more clonal expansion and lower generation probabilities than non-associated chains that were equally common. A further reported finding was that TCR beta sequences accurately predicted the HLA-A and HLA-B alleles for most subjects in the first cohort. In this cohort, only TCR beta chains were sequenced, and detectable features were limited by the absence of alpha or paired-chain data. According to a later genetic analysis, donors in an Asian-associated ancestry cluster had fewer N-insertions in productive TCRs than the roughly 700-donor mean. The authors suggested that the approach could potentially be generalized to other disease states and immunological phenotypes. A cluster of highly shared sequence variants was judged likely to represent a technical artifact of the sequencing pipeline. Because counts were too low, around 18 rarely observed V segments, including chromosome 9 orphons, were left out of the earlier analysis of approximately 500 of the donors. According to a later analysis, most CMV-associated TCR beta chains appeared to be HLA-restricted, and the HLA associations seemed to be driven largely by CMV exposure.

The library was obtained by the immunoSEQ multiplex PCR assay. For the multiplex PCR, a mixture combining 60 forward primers for TCR Vbeta segments and 13 reverse primers for TCR Jbeta segments was used. The CDR3 region of rearranged TCR beta genes was amplified from genomic DNA by a multiplex PCR assay. On the Illumina HiSeq System, the amplified TCR beta libraries were sequenced as 87-base-pair reads. Regarding the original processing steps: A later analysis tallied roughly 76 million unique TCR beta chains across the 700 or so repertoires, and some 10 million of those chains were shared by two or more donors. To remove PCR and sequencing errors, raw reads were error-corrected and collapsed into unique sequences using a nearest-neighbor algorithm that merged closely related sequences. Alignment of CDR3 sequences to IMGT reference sequences was used to assign V, D and J gene segments. For a sequence to be retained, a match of at least six nucleotides to both a V gene segment and a J gene segment was required. A rearrangement counted as productive if the CDR3 had no stop codons and remained in frame with V and J, and every other rearrangement counted as non-productive. Following IMGT convention, CDR3 was defined as the stretch from the second conserved V-encoded cysteine up to the conserved J-encoded phenylalanine. In an earlier analysis of around 540 of the donors, sequences lacking an unambiguous match to a single V gene segment were excluded. An earlier analysis of 587 of the donors called V segments functional above 56.7% productive rearrangements and segregating when the between-donor standard deviation exceeded 5%. A statistical classification framework was developed to diagnose cytomegalovirus status using the catalog of TCR beta chain sequences. V and J gene assignment, in a later analysis, came from comparing TCR nucleotide sequences with IMGT/GENE-DB human TR gene sequences. The TCRdist pipeline was used in a later analysis to assign CDR3 sequences and most-parsimonious VDJ recombination scenarios. In a later analysis, each TCR beta chain was defined by its CDR3 amino acid sequence together with its V-gene family, and reads without a unique V-gene family were excluded. A later analysis removed nearly 600 highly shared, low-generation-probability nucleotide sequences to deal with suspected cross-contamination and a sequencing artifact. In a later analysis, a clonal expansion index for each public chain was calculated from normalized within-repertoire ranks of inferred template counts. In a later analysis, generation probabilities were computed with a VDJ recombination model fitted to out-of-frame rearrangements, and the resulting probabilities were checked against IGoR. In a later analysis, hypergeometric tests were used to score TCR-TCR, TCR-HLA and TCR-CMV co-occurrence, with a repertoire-size bias correction applied to TCR pairs. False discovery rates were estimated in a later analysis by permuting HLA or CMV assignments 20 times. In a later analysis, co-occurring TCRs were grouped with DBSCAN, and TCRdist sequence similarity was added when clustering was performed within HLA-allele-positive subsets. For co-occurrence clustering, repertoires with fewer than 30,000 or more than 120,000 public chains were excluded, along with five repertoires with anomalous nucleotide sharing. TCRdb took over this immuneACCESS table, retaining in-frame rearrangements with V and J assigned. Such tables are incomplete; in checked studies, under half of the missing clones stem from an unresolved V gene, and the remainder is unexplained. V and J calls and clone size are as listed in that table; D and trimming were resolved from the DNA. In all, the sample holds about 50,000 clones, and around 81% of those were seen once. Under 2.5% of the sample is held by the ten biggest clonotypes.

V loses 6 bases of germline sequence and J loses 0 bases, and the interval between the two ends is 12 bases. The germline V gene gives CDR1 as SNHLY and CDR2 as FYNNEI. There are 15 amino acids in the CDR3, from cysteine to phenylalanine inclusive. The kept DNA is CDR3 alone, 45 bases in frame from the first base. In this sample, this clone turned up a few times. What antigen it recognizes has not been identified. Qualities for individual bases were not recorded, and no much larger clone is one base off. This sequence uses TRBV2 and TRBJ2-1; a confident D gene designation cannot be given. The sequenced sample consisted of PBMCs. This TCR derives from a boy between 5 and 17 years old in good health and CMV-seropositive. The CDR3 protein is CASSANANSYNEQFF. DNA sequence: TGTGCCAGCAGCGCGAACGCGAACTCCTACAATGAGCAGTTCTTC.